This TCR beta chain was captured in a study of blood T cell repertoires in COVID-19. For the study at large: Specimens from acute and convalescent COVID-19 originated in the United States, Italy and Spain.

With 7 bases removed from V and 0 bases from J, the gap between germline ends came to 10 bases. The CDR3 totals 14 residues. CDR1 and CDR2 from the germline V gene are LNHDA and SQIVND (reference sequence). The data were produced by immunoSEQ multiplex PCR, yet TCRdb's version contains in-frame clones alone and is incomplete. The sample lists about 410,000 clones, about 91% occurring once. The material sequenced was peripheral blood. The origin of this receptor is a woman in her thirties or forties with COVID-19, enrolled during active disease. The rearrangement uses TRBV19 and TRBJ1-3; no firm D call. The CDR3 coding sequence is TGTGCCAGTATAGGCGGACTCTCTGGAAACACCATATATTTT. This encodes CASIGGLSGNTIYF.